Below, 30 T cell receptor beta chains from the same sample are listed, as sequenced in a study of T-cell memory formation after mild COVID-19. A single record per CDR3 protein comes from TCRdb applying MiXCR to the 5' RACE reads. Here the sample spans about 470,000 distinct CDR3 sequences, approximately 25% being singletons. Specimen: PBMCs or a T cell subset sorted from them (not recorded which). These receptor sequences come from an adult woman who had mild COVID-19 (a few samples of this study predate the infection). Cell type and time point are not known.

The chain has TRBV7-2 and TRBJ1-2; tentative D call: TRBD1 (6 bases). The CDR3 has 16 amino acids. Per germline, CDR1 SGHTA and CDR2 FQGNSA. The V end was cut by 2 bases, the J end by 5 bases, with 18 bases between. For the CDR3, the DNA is TGTGCCAGCAGCTTAACGGAGGTCGGGGGCGCTTATGGCTACACCTTC. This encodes CASSLTEVGGAYGYTF.

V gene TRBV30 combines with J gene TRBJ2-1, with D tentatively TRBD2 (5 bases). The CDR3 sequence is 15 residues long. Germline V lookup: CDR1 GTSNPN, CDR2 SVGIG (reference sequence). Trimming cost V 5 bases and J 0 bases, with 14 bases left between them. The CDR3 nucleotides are TGTGCCTGGGAGCCCAAAGCGGTCTCCTACAATGAGCAGTTCTTC. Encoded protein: CAWEPKAVSYNEQFF.

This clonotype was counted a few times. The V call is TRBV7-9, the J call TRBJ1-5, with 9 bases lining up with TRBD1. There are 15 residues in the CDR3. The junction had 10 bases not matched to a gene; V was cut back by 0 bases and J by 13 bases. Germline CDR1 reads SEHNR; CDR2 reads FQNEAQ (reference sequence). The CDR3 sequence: CASSLAGTGNYDQHF. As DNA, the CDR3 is TGTGCCAGCAGCTTAGCAGGGACAGGGAATTACGATCAGCATTTT.

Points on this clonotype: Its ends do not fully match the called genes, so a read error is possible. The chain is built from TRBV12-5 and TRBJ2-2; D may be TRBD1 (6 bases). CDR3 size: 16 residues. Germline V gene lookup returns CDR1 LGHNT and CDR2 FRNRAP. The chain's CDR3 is CASGLVAGQYTGELFF. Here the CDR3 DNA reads TGTGCTAGTGGTCTGGTTGCCGGACAGTACACCGGGGAGCTGTTTTTT.

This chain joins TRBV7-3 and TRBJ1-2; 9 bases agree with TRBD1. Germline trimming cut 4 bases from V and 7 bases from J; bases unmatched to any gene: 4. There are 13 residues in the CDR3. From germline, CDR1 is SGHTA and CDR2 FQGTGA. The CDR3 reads CASSSGQGFGYTF. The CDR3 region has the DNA TGTGCCAGCAGCTCGGGACAGGGATTTGGCTACACCTTC.

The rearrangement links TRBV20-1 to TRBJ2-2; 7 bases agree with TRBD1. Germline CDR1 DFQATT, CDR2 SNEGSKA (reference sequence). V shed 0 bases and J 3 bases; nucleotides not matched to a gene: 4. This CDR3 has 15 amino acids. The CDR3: CSARDATGHTGELFF. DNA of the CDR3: TGCAGTGCTAGAGATGCGACAGGGCACACCGGGGAGCTGTTTTTT.

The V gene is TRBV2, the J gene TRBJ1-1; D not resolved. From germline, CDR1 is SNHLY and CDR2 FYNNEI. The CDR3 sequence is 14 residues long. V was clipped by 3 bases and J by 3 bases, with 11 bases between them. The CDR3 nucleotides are TGTGCCAGCAGTGATAATGGTGTAGACACTGAAGCTTTCTTT. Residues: CASSDNGVDTEAFF. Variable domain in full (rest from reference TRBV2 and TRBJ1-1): EPEVTQTPSHQVTQMGQEVILRCVPISNHLYFYWYRQILGQKVEFLVSFYNNEISEKSEIFDDQFSVERPDGSNFTLKIRSTKLEDSAMYFCASSDNGVDTEAFFGQGTRLTVV.

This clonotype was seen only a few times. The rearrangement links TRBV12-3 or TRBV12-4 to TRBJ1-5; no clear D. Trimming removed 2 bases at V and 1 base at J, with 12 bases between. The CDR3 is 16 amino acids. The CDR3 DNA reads TGTGCCAGCAGTTTATTGGTCGGCGTAAGCAATCAGCCCCAGCATTTT. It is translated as CASSLLVGVSNQPQHF.

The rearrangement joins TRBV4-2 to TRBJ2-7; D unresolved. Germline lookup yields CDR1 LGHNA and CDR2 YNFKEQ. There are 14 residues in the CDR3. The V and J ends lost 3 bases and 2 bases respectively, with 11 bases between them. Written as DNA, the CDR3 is TGTGCCAGCAGCCAGAGCAGGAACGCCTACGAGCAGTACTTC. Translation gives CASSQSRNAYEQYF.

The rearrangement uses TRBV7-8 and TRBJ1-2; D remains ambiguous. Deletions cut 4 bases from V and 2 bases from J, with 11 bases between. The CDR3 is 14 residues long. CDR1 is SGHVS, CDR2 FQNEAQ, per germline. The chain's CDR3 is CASSSSHGNYGYTF. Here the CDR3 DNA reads TGTGCCAGCAGCTCGAGTCACGGAAACTATGGCTACACCTTC.

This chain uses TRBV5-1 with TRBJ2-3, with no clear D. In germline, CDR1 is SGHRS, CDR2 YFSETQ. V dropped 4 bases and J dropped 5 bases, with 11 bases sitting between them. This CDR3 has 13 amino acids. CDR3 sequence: CASSPRRIDTQYF. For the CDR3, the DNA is TGCGCCAGCAGCCCCCGACGGATAGATACGCAGTATTTT.

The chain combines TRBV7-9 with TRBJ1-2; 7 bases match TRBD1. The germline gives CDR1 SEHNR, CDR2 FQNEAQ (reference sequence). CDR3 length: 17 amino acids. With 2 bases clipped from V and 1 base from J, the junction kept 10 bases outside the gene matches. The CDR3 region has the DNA TGTGCCAGCAGCTTACTCACAGGGGACGAATTTAACTATGGCTACACCTTC. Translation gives CASSLLTGDEFNYGYTF.

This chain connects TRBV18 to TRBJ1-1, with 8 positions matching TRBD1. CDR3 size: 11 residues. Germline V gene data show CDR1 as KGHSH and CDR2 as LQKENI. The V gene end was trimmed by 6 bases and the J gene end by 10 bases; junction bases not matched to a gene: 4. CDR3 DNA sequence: TGTGCCAGCTCCCCGGACAGGGTAGCTTTCTTT. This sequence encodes CASSPDRVAFF.

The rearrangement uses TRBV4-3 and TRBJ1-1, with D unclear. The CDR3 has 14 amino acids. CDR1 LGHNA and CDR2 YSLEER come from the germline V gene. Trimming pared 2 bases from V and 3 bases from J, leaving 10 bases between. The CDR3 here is CASSQSRWDTEAFF. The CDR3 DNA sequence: TGCGCCAGCAGCCAAAGCCGATGGGACACTGAAGCTTTCTTT.

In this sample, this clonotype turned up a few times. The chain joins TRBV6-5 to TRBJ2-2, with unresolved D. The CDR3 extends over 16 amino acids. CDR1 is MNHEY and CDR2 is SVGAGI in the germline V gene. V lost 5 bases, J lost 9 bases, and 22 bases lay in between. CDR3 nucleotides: TGTGCCAGCAGTCGGCGAATGGCCGACCCATCCCGGGAGCTGTTTTTT. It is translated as CASSRRMADPSRELFF.

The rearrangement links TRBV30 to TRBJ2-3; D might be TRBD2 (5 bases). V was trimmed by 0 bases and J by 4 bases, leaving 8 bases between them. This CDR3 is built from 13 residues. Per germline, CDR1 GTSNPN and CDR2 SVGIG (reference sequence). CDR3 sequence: CAWSVPGADTQYF. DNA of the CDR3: TGTGCCTGGAGTGTACCCGGGGCAGATACGCAGTATTTT.

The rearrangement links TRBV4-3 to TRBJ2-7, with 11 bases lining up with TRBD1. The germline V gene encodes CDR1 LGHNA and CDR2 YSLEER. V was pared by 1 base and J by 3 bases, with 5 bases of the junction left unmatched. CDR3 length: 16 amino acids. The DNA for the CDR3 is TGCGCCAGCAGCCAAGTATTGGGGACAGGGGGCTACGAGCAGTACTTC. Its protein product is CASSQVLGTGGYEQYF.

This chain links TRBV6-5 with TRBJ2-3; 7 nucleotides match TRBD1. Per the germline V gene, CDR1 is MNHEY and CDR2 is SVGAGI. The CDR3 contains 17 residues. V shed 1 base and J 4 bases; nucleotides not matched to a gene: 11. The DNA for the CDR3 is TGTGCCAGCAGTTACTTAAGAGCCGGGACAGTTCCAGATACGCAGTATTTT. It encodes CASSYLRAGTVPDTQYF.

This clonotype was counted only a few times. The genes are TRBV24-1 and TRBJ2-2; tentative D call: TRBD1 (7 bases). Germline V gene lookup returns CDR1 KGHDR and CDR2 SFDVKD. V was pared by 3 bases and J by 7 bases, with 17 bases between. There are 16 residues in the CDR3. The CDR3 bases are TGTGCCACCAGTGATCTCACCGGGACAGCGGGCGGGGAGCTGTTTTTT. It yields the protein CATSDLTGTAGGELFF.

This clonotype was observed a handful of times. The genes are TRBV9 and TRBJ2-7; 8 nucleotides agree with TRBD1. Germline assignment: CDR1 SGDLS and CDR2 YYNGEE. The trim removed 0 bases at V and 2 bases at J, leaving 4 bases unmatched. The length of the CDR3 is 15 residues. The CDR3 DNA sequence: TGTGCCAGCAGCGTAGGAACAGGGGGGACCTACGAGCAGTACTTC. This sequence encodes CASSVGTGGTYEQYF.

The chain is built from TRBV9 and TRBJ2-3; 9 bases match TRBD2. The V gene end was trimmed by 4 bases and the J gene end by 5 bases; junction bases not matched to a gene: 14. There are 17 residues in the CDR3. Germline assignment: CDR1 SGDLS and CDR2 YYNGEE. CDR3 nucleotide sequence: TGTGCCAGCAGCAAAGAACAGACTAGCGGTGCCGGAGATACGCAGTATTTT. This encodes CASSKEQTSGAGDTQYF.

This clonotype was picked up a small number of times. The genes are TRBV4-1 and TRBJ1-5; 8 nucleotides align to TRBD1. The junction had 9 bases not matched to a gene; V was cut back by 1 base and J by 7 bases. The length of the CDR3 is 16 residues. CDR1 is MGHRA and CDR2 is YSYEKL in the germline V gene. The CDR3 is CASSQAGQGMSQPQHF. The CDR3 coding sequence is TGCGCCAGCAGCCAAGCTGGACAGGGAATGTCCCAGCCCCAGCATTTT.

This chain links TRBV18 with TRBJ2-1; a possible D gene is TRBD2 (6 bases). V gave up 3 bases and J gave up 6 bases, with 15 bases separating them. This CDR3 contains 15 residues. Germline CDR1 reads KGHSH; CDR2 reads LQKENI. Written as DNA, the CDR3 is TGTGCCAGCTCACCGAAAACCCAGGGAGGCAATGAGCAGTTCTTC. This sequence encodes CASSPKTQGGNEQFF.

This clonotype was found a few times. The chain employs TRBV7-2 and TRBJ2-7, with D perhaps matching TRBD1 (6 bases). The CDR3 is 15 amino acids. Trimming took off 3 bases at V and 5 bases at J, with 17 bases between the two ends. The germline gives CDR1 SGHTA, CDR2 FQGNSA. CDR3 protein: CASSLNPGHRHEQYF. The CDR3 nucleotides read TGTGCCAGCAGCTTGAATCCGGGACATAGGCACGAGCAGTACTTC.

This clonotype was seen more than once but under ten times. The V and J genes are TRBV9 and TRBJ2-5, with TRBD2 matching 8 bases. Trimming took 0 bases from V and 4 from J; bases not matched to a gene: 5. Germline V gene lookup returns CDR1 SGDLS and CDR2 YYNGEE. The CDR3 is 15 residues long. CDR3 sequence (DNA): TGTGCCAGCAGCGTAGGCGGGGGGCTTGGAGAGACCCAGTACTTC. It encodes CASSVGGGLGETQYF.

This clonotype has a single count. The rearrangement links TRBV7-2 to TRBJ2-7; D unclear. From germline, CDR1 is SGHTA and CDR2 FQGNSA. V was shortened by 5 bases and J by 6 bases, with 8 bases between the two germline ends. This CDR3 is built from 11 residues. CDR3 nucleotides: TGTGCCAGCAGCACACCGGGCGAGCAGTACTTC. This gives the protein CASSTPGEQYF.

In nucleotides, the CDR3 is TGTGCCAGCAGCTTAGAATGGTGGCAGGGGTCGAGCAATGAGCAGTTCTTC. This sequence encodes CASSLEWWQGSSNEQFF. The chain has TRBV7-2 and TRBJ2-1, with D possibly being TRBD1 (6 bases). V dropped 1 base and J dropped 6 bases, with 19 bases sitting between them. Germline loops: CDR1 SGHTA, CDR2 FQGNSA. The CDR3 sequence is 17 residues long.

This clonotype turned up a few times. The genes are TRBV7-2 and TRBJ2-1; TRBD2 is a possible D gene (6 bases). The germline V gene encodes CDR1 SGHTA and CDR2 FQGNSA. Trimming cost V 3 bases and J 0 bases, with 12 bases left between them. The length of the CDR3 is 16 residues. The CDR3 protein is CASSFVGGSSYNEQFF. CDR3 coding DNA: TGTGCCAGCAGCTTCGTGGGAGGAAGCTCCTACAATGAGCAGTTCTTC.

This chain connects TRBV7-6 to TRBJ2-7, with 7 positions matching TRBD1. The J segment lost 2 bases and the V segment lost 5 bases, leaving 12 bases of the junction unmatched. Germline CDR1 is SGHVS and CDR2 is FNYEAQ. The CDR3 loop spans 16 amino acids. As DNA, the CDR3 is TGTGCCAGCAGCGTACACCGGGACAGACACACCTACGAGCAGTACTTC. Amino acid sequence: CASSVHRDRHTYEQYF.

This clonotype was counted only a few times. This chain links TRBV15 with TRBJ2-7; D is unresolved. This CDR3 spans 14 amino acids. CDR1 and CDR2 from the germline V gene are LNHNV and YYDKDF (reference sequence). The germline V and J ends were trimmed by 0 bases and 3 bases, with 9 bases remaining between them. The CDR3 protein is CATSRDAGIYEQYF. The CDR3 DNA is TGTGCCACCAGCAGAGACGCCGGCATCTACGAGCAGTACTTC.